Given below is one T cell receptor (beta chain) in context. Measured with immunoSEQ multiplex PCR; TCRdb has only the in-frame clones, and not every one. The table has a few hundred thousand clones, approximately 97% seen once. Trimming shortened V by 2 bases and J by 9 bases, and 8 bases separated the two germline ends. The CDR3 totals 12 residues. The V gene's germline CDR1 is KGHSH and CDR2 LQKENI. This entry comes from a study of shared clonotypes between healthy human individuals. J is TRBJ1-3 and V is TRBV18, with D uncertain. The receptor was derived from a woman aged 30 to 39 in good health. Specimen: naive CD4+ T cells sorted from blood. This sample's subset: CD45RA+ positively selected. Written as DNA, the CDR3 is TGTGCCAGCTCACCATCTCTGAGCACCATATATTTT. Its protein product is CASSPSLSTIYF. The full variable domain, its missing parts supplied by reference TRBV18 and TRBJ1-3, is NAGVMQNPRHLVRRRGQEARLRCSPMKGHSHVYWYRQLPEEGLKFMVYLQKENIIDESGMPKERFSAEFPKEGPSILRIQQVVRGDSAAYFCASSPSLSTIYFGEGSWLTVV.